This T cell receptor (beta chain) was captured by sequencing in a study of T cell repertoires in cytomegalovirus infection. This clonotype was counted only a few times. TCRdb itself ran the reads through MiXCR, one entry per CDR3 protein. The repertoire holds hundreds of thousands of distinct CDR3 sequences, with more than 20% as singletons. The sequencing sample was made of CD8+ T cells from PBMCs. The TCR originated in a human donor in good health (CMV status not recorded). Some clones in this sample may be carry-over from other donors' samples.

The CDR3 reads CASGLVLDRAYIRDQPQHF. In DNA, the CDR3 is TGTGCTAGTGGTTTGGTACTGGACAGGGCCTATATTAGGGATCAGCCCCAGCATTTT. The V and J genes are TRBV12-5 and TRBJ1-5, with 8 positions matching TRBD1. The CDR3 extends over 19 amino acids. With V trimmed by 0 bases and J by 5 bases, 15 bases remained unmatched. The germline V gene encodes CDR1 LGHNT and CDR2 FRNRAP.